These 8 T cell receptor beta chains originate from one sample sequenced in a study of blood T cell repertoires in COVID-19. The protocol was immunoSEQ multiplex PCR, while the TCRdb copy is restricted to in-frame clones and leaves out a portion. In the table there are a few hundred thousand clones, about nine tenths of which are singletons. The material sequenced was peripheral blood. All receptors come from a woman in her 30s with COVID-19, enrolled during active disease.

The chain couples TRBV30 to TRBJ1-1, with D unclear. Germline V lookup: CDR1 GTSNPN, CDR2 SVGIG (reference sequence). Trimming left V 2 bases short and J 4 bases short, with 11 bases between. This CDR3 is 13 amino acids long. The CDR3 protein is CAWSFGGSTEAFF. DNA for the CDR3: TGTGCCTGGAGTTTTGGAGGGAGCACTGAAGCTTTCTTT.

This chain links TRBV6-5 with TRBJ2-7; 7 bases are shared with TRBD2. Germline loops: CDR1 MNHEY, CDR2 SVGAGI. V dropped 0 bases and J dropped 1; count of bases not matched to a gene: 6. The CDR3 has 16 residues. The CDR3 bases are TGTGCCAGCAGTTACTCGGGAGGGCTACCTTCCTACGAGCAGTACTTC. Translation: CASSYSGGLPSYEQYF.

The chain uses TRBV19 and TRBJ2-3; D is perhaps TRBD2 (7 bases). This CDR3 has 16 residues. The germline V and J ends were trimmed by 6 bases and 1 base, with 17 bases remaining between them. Germline CDR1 reads LNHDA; CDR2 reads SQIVND (reference sequence). The CDR3 sequence is CASSPSRGAGTDTQYF. The DNA for the CDR3 is TGTGCCAGTAGCCCGTCCCGGGGGGCTGGCACAGATACGCAGTATTTT. Full variable domain (rest looked up from reference TRBV19 and TRBJ2-3): DGGITQSPKYLFRKEGQNVTLSCEQNLNHDAMYWYRQDPGQGLRLIYYSQIVNDFQKGDIAEGYSVSREKKESFPLTVTSAQKNPTAFYLCASSPSRGAGTDTQYFGPGTRLTVL.

The gene calls are TRBV19 and TRBJ2-3; 13 bases line up with TRBD2. Germline CDR1 and CDR2: LNHDA and SQIVND (reference sequence). Trimming removed 6 bases from V and 8 bases from J; junction bases left unmatched: 5. The CDR3 is 14 amino acids. The CDR3 DNA is TGTGCCAGTAGACCGGGACTAGCGGGAAGTACGCAGTATTTT. Encoded protein: CASRPGLAGSTQYF.

CDR3 protein: CASRDEPRAQYF. The CDR3 coding sequence is TGCGCCAGCAGAGACGAACCCAGGGCCCAGTACTTC. The rearrangement joins TRBV5-1 to TRBJ2-5, with D possibly TRBD1 on 5 matching bases. Trimming shortened V by 5 bases and J by 9 bases, and 14 bases separated the two germline ends. CDR3 length: 12 amino acids. CDR1 and CDR2 (germline): SGHRS, YFSETQ.

This chain joins TRBV5-4 and TRBJ1-3, with D unclear. The germline V gene encodes CDR1 SGHNT and CDR2 YYREEE (reference sequence). This CDR3 region has 13 residues. Trimming stripped 4 bases from V and 3 bases from J, with 8 bases between. The DNA of the CDR3 is TGTGCCAGCAGCGCGCCCAATGGAAACACCATATATTTT. As protein: CASSAPNGNTIYF.

This clone was counted at least ten times. The chain recombines TRBV30 with TRBJ1-3, with 7 nucleotides matching TRBD1. The CDR3 is 15 residues long. J was trimmed by 0 bases and V by 8 bases; bases with no gene match: 10. Germline CDR1 and CDR2: GTSNPN and SVGIG (reference sequence). CDR3 nucleotide sequence: TGTGCCGGAGGGGACAGCCACATCTCTGGAAACACCATATATTTT. Protein: CAGGDSHISGNTIYF.

Here the CDR3 DNA reads TGTGCCAGTACAGAACAGGGGGCGCGGGATGGCTACACCTTC. Protein product: CASTEQGARDGYTF. This rearrangement joins TRBV28 to TRBJ1-2; 9 bases align to TRBD1. The V segment lost 9 bases and the J segment 6 bases; nucleotides outside the gene matches: 11. The CDR3 totals 14 residues. Germline lookup yields CDR1 MDHEN and CDR2 SYDVKM.